Described below is a single T cell receptor beta chain sequence and its context. The antigen this receptor binds is unknown. Qualities for individual bases were not recorded, and no much larger clone is one base off. These data are taken from a study of CD8+ T cells in alopecia areata (dated by TCRdb to the late 2010s). With regard to the full study: Treated patients were enrolled in an open-label pilot trial of oral tofacitinib at 5 to 10 mg twice daily for moderate-to-severe alopecia areata. The RNA source kit depended on sample type: the PAXgene miRNA kit for fixed scalp, the miRNeasy kit for PBMCs, and the RNeasy kit for mouse skin. Scalp clonality was compared among normal scalp (n=4), patchy alopecia areata scalp (n=8), and alopecia totalis/universalis scalp (n=8). Amplification of TCRbeta CDR3 regions was done by immunoSEQ multiplex PCR using 35 Vbeta forward primers and 13 Jbeta reverse primers. Patients stayed on tofacitinib for 6 to 18 months and then had 6 months of follow-up off drug so that delayed response and recurrence could be assessed. The study used high-throughput TCRbeta sequencing to examine T cell clonal expansion in alopecia areata, in both the C3H/HeJ mouse model and human patients. Biopsies were taken from tofacitinib-treated patients at baseline and at 4 and 24 weeks of treatment, and a later scalp biopsy was taken in several of the tofacitinib-treated patients. On the human side, TCRbeta sequencing was run on scalp tissue and on sorted CD4+ and CD8+ peripheral blood T cells from healthy controls and from alopecia areata patients with either patchy or totalis/universalis disease. On the study overall, not on this receptor specifically: Shared TCR sequences between patients were less evident than in mice, which may be partly attributable to HLA diversity in the patient population. Lesional scalp, especially in alopecia totalis/universalis, showed higher clonality and more expanded CD8+ clones than normal scalp, suggesting antigenic drive. Scalp TCR repertoire analysis is complicated because resident alphabeta T cells in normal human skin are also sequenced, whereas mouse skin is dominated by gammadelta T cells.

The time point label corresponds to: baseline before oral tofacitinib. From alopecia areata patients, peripheral blood was collected along with lesional scalp punch biopsies. After PBMCs were isolated by density centrifugation and stained for CD3, CD4 and CD8, a FACSAria was used to sort CD4+ and CD8+ T cells. Library construction relied on the immunoSEQ multiplex PCR assay. RNA was extracted from all samples and reverse transcribed into cDNA as template for TCR sequencing. SuperScript III was used for first-strand cDNA synthesis, primed with a 2:1 mix of oligo-dT and random hexamers. A synthetic immune receptor repertoire was used to gauge amplification bias, and whatever bias remained was removed computationally. The study's own analysis went as follows. After raw reads were preprocessed to remove errors, the CDR3 was defined following IMGT conventions as running from the conserved cysteine to phenylalanine. Clonality was computed by normalizing Shannon entropy by log2 of the number of productive unique TCRs and subtracting the result from 1. Whether each scalp clone was CD4 or CD8 was inferred by checking scalp TCRbeta sequences against the CD4 and CD8 repertoires from sorted blood. This is the immuneACCESS table as TCRdb keeps it, with only in-frame sequences that have V and J called. A part of the clones is gone; compared with another copy, unresolved V genes explain less than half, and the rest is unexplained. That table is the source of V, J and clone size, and D and trimming were worked out from the DNA. For this sample there are 130,000 or so clones; 45% to 50% appear just once. 18% of the sample comes from the top ten.

Taken from the germline V gene, the CDR1 and CDR2 loops are SGHDT and YYEEEE. Relative to germline, V is 1 base shorter and J is 2 bases shorter, with 23 bases between their ends. Spanning cysteine to phenylalanine, the CDR3 consists of 19 amino acids. Only the CDR3 region is kept as DNA, spanning 57 bases read in frame from base 1. Recombination connected TRBV5-6 to TRBJ2-3, with a tentative D gene TRBD1 over 6 matching bases. The receptor comes from a human donor with alopecia areata. The sample consisted of CD8+ T cells sorted from blood, taken at week 0. Here is the DNA: TGTGCCAGCAGCTTGATGGGGGCGTGGAGTTTGGGAACCACAGATACGCAGTATTTT. This translates into CASSLMGAWSLGTTDTQYF. With the portions outside the CDR3 filled from the reference TRBV5-6 and TRBJ2-3 genes, the complete variable region becomes DAGVTQSPTHLIKTRGQQVTLRCSPKSGHDTVSWYQQALGQGPQFIFQYYEEEERQRGNFPDRFSGHQFPNYSSELNVNALLLGDSALYLCASSLMGAWSLGTTDTQYFGPGTRLTVL.